This T cell receptor beta chain was retrieved from a study of cytomegalovirus exposure and HLA in healthy donors. Study conclusions and caveats: It was in a later analysis that TCR association rates were seen to vary by HLA locus, highest for DRB1 and lowest for HLA-C. In vitro, a few CMV-associated chains proved specific for CMV antigens. Cytomegalovirus association was assigned to more than 150 TCR beta chains.

Notes on this clone: Antigen specificity is unknown.

Both 60 Vbeta primers and 13 Jbeta primers went into the PCR. Some clones are missing from TCRdb's copy, which holds only in-frame ones; the method was immunoSEQ multiplex PCR. In all, the sample yields tens of thousands of clones. The material sequenced was PBMCs. This clonotype was obtained from a male donor in good health and CMV-seronegative.

CDR3 DNA sequence: TGTGCCAGCAGCCCCCTGGCTAGCGGGACCTATGAGCAGTTCTTC. This sequence encodes CASSPLASGTYEQFF. The chain employs TRBV9 and TRBJ2-1; 9 nucleotides line up with TRBD2. Germline values: CDR1 SGDLS, CDR2 YYNGEE. The CDR3 covers 15 residues. V lost 4 bases to trimming and J lost 8 bases; unmatched junction nucleotides: 10.